This T cell receptor beta chain was observed in a study of T cell repertoires in cytomegalovirus infection (dated by TCRdb to about 2019). A note on the overall study: The peptide stimulations were aimed at well-studied HLA-B-restricted epitopes as well as recently identified HLA-C-restricted CMV epitopes, whose presentation resists viral immunomodulation. Because public TCR beta signatures pointed to carriage of CMV infection together with the matching HLA type, the HLA type of each donor mattered for the analysis. The research as a whole found: In the ex vivo response, HLA-C-restricted CMV-specific TCR beta clonotypes were dominant, and in two of eight donors the single most frequent clonotype came from this HLA-C-restricted group. In both this cohort and an independent roughly 350-donor cohort, the cumulative frequency of public TCR beta family members distinguished carriers of CMV infection plus the relevant HLA type.

On this clonotype: Its antigen specificity is not known. Compared with germline, one end of the junction differs, possibly owing to a read error.

The sequencing machine was an Illumina HiSeq 1500. TCRdb passed the public sequencing reads through fastp at Q25 and MiXCR, retaining productive beta sequences. Every CDR3 protein is listed once, alongside the most common genes and DNA of its rows. Counted in this sample were approximately 110,000 distinct CDR3 sequences; about 31% of them appeared once. The biggest ten clones account for 58% of the sample. The cysteine opens and the phenylalanine closes a CDR3 of 15 amino acids. The DNA shown is the 45-base CDR3, in frame from base 1. Sequences MNHNS (CDR1) and SASEGT (CDR2) are obtained from the germline V gene. The treatment or condition label for this specimen denotes: in vitro stimulation with specific CMV peptide epitopes to enrich CMV-specific T cells.

The input for sequencing was CD8+ T cells from cultured PBMCs, taken from culture after CMV antigen stimulation. The TCR comes from a human donor in good health (CMV status not recorded). Some clones in this sample may be carry-over from other donors' samples. The chain couples TRBV6-1 to TRBJ2-1; no D gene is confidently identified. For the CDR3, the sequence is CASSRQISSYNDQFF. The nucleotide sequence reads as follows: TGTGCCAGCAGCAGACAAATTAGCTCCTACAATGATCAGTTCTTC.